A selection of T cell receptor beta chains follows, all from one sample in a study of CD8 T cells in Susac syndrome. Using its own MiXCR run on the immunoSEQ multiplex PCR reads, TCRdb lists one record per CDR3 protein. The repertoire holds 150,000 or so distinct CDR3 sequences, 95% seen once, with 0.15% to 0.2% in the top ten. The specimen sequenced was CD4+ T cells from PBMCs. Receptors originate from a human donor with Susac syndrome. The CDR3 runs from the conserved cysteine through the conserved F or W. D genes are given only for firm matches. Where a row states a size, it is once, few, many or the class of an expanded clone; other rows omit it.

D gene	clone size	V gene	J gene	CDR3 protein	CDR3 DNA
.	.	TRBV20-1	TRBJ1-6	CSAPKGGENNSPLHF	TGCAGTGCCCCTAAGGGGGGAGAGAATAATTCACCCCTCCACTTT
TRBD2	once	TRBV5-1	TRBJ2-3	CASSPGLVRDTQYF	TGCGCCAGCAGCCCGGGACTAGTGAGGGATACGCAGTATTTT
.	.	TRBV11-2	TRBJ2-5	CASSPRGFQETQYF	TGTGCCAGCAGCCCACGGGGGTTTCAAGAGACCCAGTACTTC
.	once	TRBV7-2	TRBJ1-1	CASSFANTEAFF	TGTGCCAGCAGCTTTGCGAACACTGAAGCTTTCTTT
.	once	TRBV5-4	TRBJ1-2	CASSDAKQRQVNYGYTF	TGTGCCAGCAGCGACGCTAAACAACGACAGGTCAACTATGGCTACACCTTC
.	.	TRBV2	TRBJ1-6	CASRGTDNSPLHF	TGTGCCAGCAGAGGGACCGATAATTCACCCCTCCACTTT
.	.	TRBV5-1	TRBJ1-6	CASSQRMPDSPLHF	TGCGCCAGCAGCCAGCGGATGCCCGATTCACCCCTCCACTTT
TRBD2	.	TRBV5-1	TRBJ2-3	CASSSGLAGSTDTQYF	TGCGCCAGCAGTTCGGGACTAGCGGGAAGCACAGATACGCAGTATTTT
.	.	TRBV7-9	TRBJ1-1	CASSLITTGQGGTEAFF	TGTGCCAGCAGCCTTATTACGACGGGTCAGGGAGGCACTGAAGCTTTCTTT
TRBD1	.	TRBV18	TRBJ2-2	CASSHPSGTGGTGELFF	TGTGCCAGCTCACACCCCTCAGGGACAGGGGGCACCGGGGAGCTGTTTTTT
TRBD1	.	TRBV7-2	TRBJ2-5	CASSSGQGHWEKTQYF	TGTGCCAGCAGCTCAGGACAGGGCCATTGGGAAAAGACCCAGTACTTC
TRBD1	.	TRBV23-1	TRBJ1-4	CASSQSDRAAYRVNEKLFF	TGCGCCAGCAGTCAATCGGACAGGGCGGCCTATAGGGTTAATGAAAAACTGTTTTTT